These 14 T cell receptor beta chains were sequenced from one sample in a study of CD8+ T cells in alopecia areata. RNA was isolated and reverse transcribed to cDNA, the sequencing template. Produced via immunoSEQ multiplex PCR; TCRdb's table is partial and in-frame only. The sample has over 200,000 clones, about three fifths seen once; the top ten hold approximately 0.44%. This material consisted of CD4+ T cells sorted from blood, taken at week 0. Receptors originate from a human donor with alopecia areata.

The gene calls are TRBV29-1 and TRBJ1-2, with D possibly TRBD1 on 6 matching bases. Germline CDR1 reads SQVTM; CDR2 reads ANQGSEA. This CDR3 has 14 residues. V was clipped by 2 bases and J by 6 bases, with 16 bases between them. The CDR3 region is CSVESRPGADGYTF. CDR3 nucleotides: TGCAGCGTTGAAAGTCGGCCAGGGGCGGATGGCTACACCTTC.

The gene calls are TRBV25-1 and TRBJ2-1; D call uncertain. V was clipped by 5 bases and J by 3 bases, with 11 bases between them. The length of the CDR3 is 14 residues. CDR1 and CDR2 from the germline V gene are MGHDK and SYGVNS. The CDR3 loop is CASSRSTGYNEQFF. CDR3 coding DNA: TGTGCCAGCAGTAGATCAACCGGCTACAATGAGCAGTTCTTC.

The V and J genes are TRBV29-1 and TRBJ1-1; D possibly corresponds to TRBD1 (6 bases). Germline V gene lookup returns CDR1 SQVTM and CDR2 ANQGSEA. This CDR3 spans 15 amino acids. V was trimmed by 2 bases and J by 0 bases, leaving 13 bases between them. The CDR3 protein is CSVEFGGSLNTEAFF. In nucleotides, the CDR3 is TGCAGCGTTGAATTTGGGGGCTCCTTGAACACTGAAGCTTTCTTT. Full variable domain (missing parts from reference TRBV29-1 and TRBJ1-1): SAVISQKPSRDICQRGTSLTIQCQVDSQVTMMFWYRQQPGQSLTLIATANQGSEATYESGFVIDKFPISRPNLTFSTLTVSNMSPEDSSIYLCSVEFGGSLNTEAFFGQGTRLTVV.

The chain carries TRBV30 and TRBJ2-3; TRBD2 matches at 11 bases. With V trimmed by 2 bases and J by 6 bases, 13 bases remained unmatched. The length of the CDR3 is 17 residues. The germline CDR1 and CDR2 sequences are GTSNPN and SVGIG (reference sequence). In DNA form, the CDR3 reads TGTGCCTGGAGTATTAGGAATAGCGGGGGGGCCGGGGATACGCAGTATTTT. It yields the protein CAWSIRNSGGAGDTQYF.

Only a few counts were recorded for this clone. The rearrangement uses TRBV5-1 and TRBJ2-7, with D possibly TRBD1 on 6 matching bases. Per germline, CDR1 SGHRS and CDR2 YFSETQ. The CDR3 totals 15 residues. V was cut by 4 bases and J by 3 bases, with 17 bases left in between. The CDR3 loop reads CASSPLSGQNYEQYF. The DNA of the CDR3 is TGCGCCAGCAGCCCCCTTTCGGGACAAAACTACGAGCAGTACTTC.

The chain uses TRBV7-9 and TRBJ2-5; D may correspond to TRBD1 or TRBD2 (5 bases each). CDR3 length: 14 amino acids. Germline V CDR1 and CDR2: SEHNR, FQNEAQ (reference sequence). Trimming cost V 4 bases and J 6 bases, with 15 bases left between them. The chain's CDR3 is CASSYGVWGQTQYF. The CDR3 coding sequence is TGTGCCAGCAGCTACGGGGTTTGGGGCCAGACCCAGTACTTC.

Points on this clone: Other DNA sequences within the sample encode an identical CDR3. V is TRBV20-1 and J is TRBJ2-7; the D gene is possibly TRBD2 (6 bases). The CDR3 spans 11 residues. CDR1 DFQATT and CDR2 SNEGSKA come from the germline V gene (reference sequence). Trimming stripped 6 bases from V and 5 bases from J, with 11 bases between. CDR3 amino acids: CSARAGNEQYF. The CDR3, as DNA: TGCAGTGCGAGGGCGGGGAACGAGCAGTACTTC.

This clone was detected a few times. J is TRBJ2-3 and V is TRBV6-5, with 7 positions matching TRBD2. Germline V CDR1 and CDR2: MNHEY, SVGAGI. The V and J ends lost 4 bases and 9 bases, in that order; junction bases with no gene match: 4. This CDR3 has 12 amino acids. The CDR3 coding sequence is TGTGCCAGCAGTTCCGGACTAGAGACGCAGTATTTT. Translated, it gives CASSSGLETQYF.

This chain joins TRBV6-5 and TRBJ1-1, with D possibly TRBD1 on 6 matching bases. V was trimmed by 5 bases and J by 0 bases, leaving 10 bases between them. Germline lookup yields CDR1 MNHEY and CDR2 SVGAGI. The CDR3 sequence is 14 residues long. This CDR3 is CASSRTGLNTEAFF. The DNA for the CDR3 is TGTGCCAGCAGTAGAACAGGGCTGAACACTGAAGCTTTCTTT.

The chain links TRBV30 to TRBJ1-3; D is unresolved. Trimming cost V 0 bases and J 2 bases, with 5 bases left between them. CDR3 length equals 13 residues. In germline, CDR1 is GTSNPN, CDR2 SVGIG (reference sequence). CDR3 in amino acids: CAWSVATGNTIYF. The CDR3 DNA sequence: TGTGCCTGGAGTGTGGCAACTGGAAACACCATATATTTT. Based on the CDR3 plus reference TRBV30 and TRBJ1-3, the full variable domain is SQTIHQWPATLVQPVGSPLSLECTVEGTSNPNLYWYRQAAGRGLQLLFYSVGIGQISSEVPQNLSASRPQDRQFILSSKKLLLSDSGFYLCAWSVATGNTIYFGEGSWLTVV.

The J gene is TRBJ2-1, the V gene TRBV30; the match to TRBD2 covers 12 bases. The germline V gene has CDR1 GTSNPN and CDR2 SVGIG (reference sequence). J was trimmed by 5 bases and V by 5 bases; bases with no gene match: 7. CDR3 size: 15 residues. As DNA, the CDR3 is TGTGCCTGGGGAAGCGGACTAGCGGGAAACAATGAGCAGTTCTTC. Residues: CAWGSGLAGNNEQFF.

In DNA form, the CDR3 reads TGTGCCAGCAGCGATCCAACAGGGGGTGGCACTGAAGCTTTCTTT. Its protein product is CASSDPTGGGTEAFF. The chain links TRBV11-2 to TRBJ1-1; 8 positions agree with TRBD1. From germline, CDR1 is SGHAT and CDR2 FQNNGV. The V and J ends lost 5 bases and 4 bases, in that order; junction bases with no gene match: 9. The CDR3 contains 15 residues.

The CDR3 is CASSSGLAGMDTQYF. The CDR3 nucleotides read TGTGCCAGCAGTTCGGGACTAGCGGGGATGGATACGCAGTATTTT. V gene TRBV27 combines with J gene TRBJ2-3; 13 nucleotides line up with TRBD2. Looked up from germline, CDR1 is MNHEY and CDR2 is SMNVEV (reference sequence). Germline trimming cut 4 bases from V and 6 bases from J; bases unmatched to any gene: 4. The CDR3 runs 15 residues.

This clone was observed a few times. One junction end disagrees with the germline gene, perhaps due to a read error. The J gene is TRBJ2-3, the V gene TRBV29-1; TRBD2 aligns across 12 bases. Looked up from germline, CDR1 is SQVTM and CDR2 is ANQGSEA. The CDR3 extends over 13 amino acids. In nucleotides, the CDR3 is TGCAGCGTTGAAGATGGGTCGCTAGCGGGAGGGAATTTT. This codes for CSVEDGSLAGGNF.